Described below is a single T cell receptor beta chain sequence and its context. Its antigen has not been determined. Per-nucleotide qualities are absent, and no much larger clonotype sits a single base away. This entry is derived from a study of T cell responses to AZD1222 COVID-19 vaccine (dated by TCRdb to the early 2020s). For the study in its entirety: AZD1222 recipients given second doses at about 4 weeks or at about 12 weeks were pooled, since spike-specific TCR depth and breadth were not found to differ between the two schedules. Trial participants were enrolled into age subgroups of 18-55, 56-69 and 70-plus years, which contained around 150, 28 and 57 TCR-sequenced participants, respectively. A total of approximately 250 trial participants underwent TCR sequencing, of whom about 210 had received two doses of AZD1222 and some 25 had received two doses of the MenACWY control vaccine.

The CDR3 regions of human TCRbeta chains were analyzed by immunosequencing. As for the authors' bioinformatics: TCRs in the repertoires were compared against a reference library of SARS-CoV-2-specific TCRs that had been generated with the MIRA antigen-specificity platform. Breadth meant the fraction of unique TCRs that were SARS-CoV-2-associated, whereas depth meant the fraction of total T cells that were SARS-CoV-2-associated. Using the MIRA data, every spike-specific TCR was mapped to the spike region that the TCR reacted to and assigned to either a CD4 or a CD8 class. Log10-transformed breadth and depth values were compared by one-way ANOVA with Sidak's multiple comparisons tests. TCRdb stores this immuneACCESS table with in-frame sequences only. Part of the clones is absent; in the studies checked, under half of the shortfall reflects unresolved V genes, and no reason is known for the rest. The V and J calls and the clone size are those of that table, but D and trimming were determined from the DNA. The sample has some 120,000 clones on record, 85% to 90% of them singletons. Around a quarter of the sample is taken by the ten largest.

Unmatched junction bases come to 2, with V trimmed by 3 bases and J by 5 bases. From cysteine to phenylalanine, the CDR3 is 14 amino acids long. Kept here is only the CDR3 DNA, which spans 42 bases and is read in frame from base 1. The germline V gene (reference sequence) sets CDR1 to PRHDT and CDR2 to FYEKMQ. Sample time point, as interpreted from the label and publication: baseline before first vaccination. Samples from vaccinated people were obtained from the UK trials COV001 and COV002, which included a single-blind randomized controlled phase 2/3 trial of AZD1222 (ChAdOx1 nCoV-19) in healthy adults. Trial participant PBMC samples were collected at day 0 and day 28 after the second dose for TCRbeta chain sequencing. What the work shows at the level of the full study, not this receptor alone: Only five to seven AZD1222 recipients were SARS-CoV-2 seropositive at baseline, limiting conclusions about previously exposed vaccinees. After two AZD1222 doses, both the breadth and the depth of spike-specific TCRs were significantly higher than at day 0 and than in MenACWY recipients. No day 14 peak-response samples were available, so repertoires were characterized only after the peak T cell response. Reportedly, almost half of the unique spike-specific TCRs recognized epitopes lying outside the regions that are mutated in the B.1.351 and B.1.1.7 variants. In the small 56-69-year group, the increase in depth fell short of significance, most likely because of low power. The vaccine-associated CD4 TCRs covered the entire spike protein, and the dominant responses fell in regions 160-218 and 743-854. Participants were mostly white British and included more females than males, and it was suggested by the authors that clonal diversity may have been underestimated.

This clonotype was obtained from an adult in good health. The sequence links TRBV13 to TRBJ2-1, and TRBD2 aligns with 9 junction nucleotides. The sample consisted of peripheral blood, taken on day 0 of AZD1222 vaccination. This receptor has the CDR3 CASSFAGGDNEQFF. The DNA reads as follows: TGTGCCAGCAGCTTTGCGGGAGGGGACAATGAGCAGTTCTTC.